The present T cell receptor (beta chain) was sequenced within a study of cytomegalovirus exposure and HLA in healthy donors. Turning to the study itself: About 179 million T cells yielded fewer than 120 million unique TCR beta sequences in earlier analysis. Early release data held some 80 million unique TCRs from HLA-typed donors.

General observations from the study: Productive rates of about 90% or about 30% were seen for most TCR beta V segments in an earlier analysis. As a later analysis showed, a missense DCLRE1C variant was linked to trimming of TCR beta V- and J-genes.

60 Vbeta and 13 Jbeta primers were used in PCR. Sequencing used immunoSEQ multiplex PCR; TCRdb keeps in-frame clones, though not all of them. The data hold approximately 190,000 clones, with 81% observed a single time. About this clone: Its cognate antigen is unknown.

V lost 4 bases and J 4 bases, leaving 17 bases between the germline ends. From germline, CDR1 is LNHDA and CDR2 SQIVND (reference sequence). The CDR3 has 15 residues. Sample: PBMCs. The V gene is TRBV19, the J gene TRBJ2-7; D ambiguous. This clonotype was obtained from a man aged 50 or older in good health and CMV-seronegative. CDR3 region: CASSSPRVGGYEQYF. The CDR3 coding sequence is TGTGCCAGTAGTAGCCCCCGGGTGGGTGGTTACGAGCAGTACTTC.